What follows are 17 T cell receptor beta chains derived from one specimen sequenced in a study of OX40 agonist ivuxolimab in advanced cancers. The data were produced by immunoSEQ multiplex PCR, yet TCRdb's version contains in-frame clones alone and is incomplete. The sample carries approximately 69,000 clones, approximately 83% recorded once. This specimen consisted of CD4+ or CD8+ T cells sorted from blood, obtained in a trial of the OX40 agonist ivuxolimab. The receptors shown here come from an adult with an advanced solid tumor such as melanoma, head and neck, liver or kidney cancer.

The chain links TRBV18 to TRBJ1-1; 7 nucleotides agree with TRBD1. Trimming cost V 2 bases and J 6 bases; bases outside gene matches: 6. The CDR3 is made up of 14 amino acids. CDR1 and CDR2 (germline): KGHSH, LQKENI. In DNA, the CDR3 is TGTGCCAGCTCACCAGGAGCCGGGACAGCTGAAGCTTTCTTT. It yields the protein CASSPGAGTAEAFF. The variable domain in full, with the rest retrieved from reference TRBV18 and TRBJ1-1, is NAGVMQNPRHLVRRRGQEARLRCSPMKGHSHVYWYRQLPEEGLKFMVYLQKENIIDESGMPKERFSAEFPKEGPSILRIQQVVRGDSAAYFCASSPGAGTAEAFFGQGTRLTVV.

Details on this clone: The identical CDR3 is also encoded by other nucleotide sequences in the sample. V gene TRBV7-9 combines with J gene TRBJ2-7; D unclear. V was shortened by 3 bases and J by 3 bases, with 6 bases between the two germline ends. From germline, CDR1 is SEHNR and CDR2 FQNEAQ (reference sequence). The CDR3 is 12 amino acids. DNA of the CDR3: TGTGCCAGCAGCTTTGAGGTCTACGAGCAGTACTTC. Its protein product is CASSFEVYEQYF. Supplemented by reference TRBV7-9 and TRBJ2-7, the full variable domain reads DTGVSQNPRHKITKRGQNVTFRCDPISEHNRLYWYRQTLGQGPEFLTYFQNEAQLEKSRLLSDRFSAERPKGSFSTLEIQRTEQGDSAMYLCASSFEVYEQYFGPGTRLTVT.

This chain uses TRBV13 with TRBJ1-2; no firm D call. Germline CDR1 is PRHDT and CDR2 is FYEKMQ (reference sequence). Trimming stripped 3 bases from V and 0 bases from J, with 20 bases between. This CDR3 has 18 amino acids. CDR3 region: CASSFMAVRLTANYGYTF. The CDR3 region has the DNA TGTGCCAGCAGCTTTATGGCGGTCCGGCTTACGGCTAACTATGGCTACACCTTC.

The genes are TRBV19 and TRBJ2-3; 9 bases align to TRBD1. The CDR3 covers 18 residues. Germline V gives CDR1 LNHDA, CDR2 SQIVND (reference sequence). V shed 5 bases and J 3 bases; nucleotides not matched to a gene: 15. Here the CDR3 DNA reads TGTGCCAGTAGTTCGGGACAGGGACGAGACATTTTTACAGATACGCAGTATTTT. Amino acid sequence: CASSSGQGRDIFTDTQYF.

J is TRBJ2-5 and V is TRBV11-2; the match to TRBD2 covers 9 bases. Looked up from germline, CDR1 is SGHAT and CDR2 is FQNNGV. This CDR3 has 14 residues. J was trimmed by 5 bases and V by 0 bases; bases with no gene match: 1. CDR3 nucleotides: TGTGCCAGCAGCTTAGACAGCGGGAGGGAGACCCAGTACTTC. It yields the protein CASSLDSGRETQYF.

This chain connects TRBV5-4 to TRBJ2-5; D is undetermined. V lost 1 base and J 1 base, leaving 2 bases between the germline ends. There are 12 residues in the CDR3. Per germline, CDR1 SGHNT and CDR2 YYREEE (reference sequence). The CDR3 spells CASSLIQETQYF. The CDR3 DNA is TGTGCCAGCAGCTTGATCCAAGAGACCCAGTACTTC.

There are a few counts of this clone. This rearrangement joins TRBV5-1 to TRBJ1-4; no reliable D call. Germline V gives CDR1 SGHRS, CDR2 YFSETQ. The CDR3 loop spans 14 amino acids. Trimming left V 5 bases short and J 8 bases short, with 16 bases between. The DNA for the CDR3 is TGCGCCAGCAGGGCCAGCCAGGTGCGAGAAAAACTGTTTTTT. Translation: CASRASQVREKLFF.

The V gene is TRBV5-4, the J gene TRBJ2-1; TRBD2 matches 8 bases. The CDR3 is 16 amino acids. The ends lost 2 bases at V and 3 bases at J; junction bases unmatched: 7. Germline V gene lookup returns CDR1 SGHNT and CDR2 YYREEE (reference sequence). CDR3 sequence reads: CASSFGLAGLYNEQFF. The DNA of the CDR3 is TGTGCCAGCAGCTTTGGGCTAGCGGGCCTCTACAATGAGCAGTTCTTC.

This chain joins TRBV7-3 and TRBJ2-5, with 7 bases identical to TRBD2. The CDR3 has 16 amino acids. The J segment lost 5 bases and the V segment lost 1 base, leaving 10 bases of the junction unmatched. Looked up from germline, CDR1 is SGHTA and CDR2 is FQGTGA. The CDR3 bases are TGTGCCAGCAGCTTAAGAGTCGGGGGGACGGTGGAGACCCAGTACTTC. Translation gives CASSLRVGGTVETQYF.

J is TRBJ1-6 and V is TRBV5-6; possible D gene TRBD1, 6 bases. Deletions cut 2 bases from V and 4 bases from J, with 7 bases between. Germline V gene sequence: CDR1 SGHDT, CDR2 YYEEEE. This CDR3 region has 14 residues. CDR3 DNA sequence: TGTGCCAGCAGCTTTCAGGGGTATAATTCACCCCTCCACTTT. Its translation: CASSFQGYNSPLHF. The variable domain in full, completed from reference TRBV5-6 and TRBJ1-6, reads DAGVTQSPTHLIKTRGQQVTLRCSPKSGHDTVSWYQQALGQGPQFIFQYYEEEERQRGNFPDRFSGHQFPNYSSELNVNALLLGDSALYLCASSFQGYNSPLHFGNGTRLTVT.

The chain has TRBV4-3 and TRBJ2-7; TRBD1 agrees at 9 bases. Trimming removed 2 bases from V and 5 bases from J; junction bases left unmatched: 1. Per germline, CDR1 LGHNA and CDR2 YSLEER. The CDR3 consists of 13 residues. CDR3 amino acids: CASSQNRGHEQYF. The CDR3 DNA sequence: TGCGCCAGCAGCCAAAACAGGGGGCACGAGCAGTACTTC.

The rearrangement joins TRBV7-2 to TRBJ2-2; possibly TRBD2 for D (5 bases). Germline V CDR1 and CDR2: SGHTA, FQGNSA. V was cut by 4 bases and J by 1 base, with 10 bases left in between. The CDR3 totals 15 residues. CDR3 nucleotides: TGTGCCAGCAGCTCTCGACGGGGGAACACCGGGGAGCTGTTTTTT. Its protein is CASSSRRGNTGELFF.

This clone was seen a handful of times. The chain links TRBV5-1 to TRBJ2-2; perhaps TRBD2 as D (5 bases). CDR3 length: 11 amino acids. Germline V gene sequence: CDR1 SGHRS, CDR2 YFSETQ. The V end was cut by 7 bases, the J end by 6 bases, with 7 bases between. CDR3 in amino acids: CASEEAGELFF. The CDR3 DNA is TGCGCCAGCGAGGAGGCCGGGGAGCTGTTTTTT.

DNA of the CDR3: TGTGCCAGCAGCAAAGGAAAGGACGCGGGTGGTCAAGAGACCCAGTACTTC. Encoded protein: CASSKGKDAGGQETQYF. The chain joins TRBV21-1 to TRBJ2-5; TRBD2 is the table's D call and was not checked against the DNA. TRBV21-1 is flagged as a pseudogene. The CDR3 totals 17 residues.

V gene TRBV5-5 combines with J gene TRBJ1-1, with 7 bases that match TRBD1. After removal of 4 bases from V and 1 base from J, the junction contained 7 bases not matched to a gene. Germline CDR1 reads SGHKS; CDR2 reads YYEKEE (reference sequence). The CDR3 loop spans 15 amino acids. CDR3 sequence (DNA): TGTGCCAGCAGCCCGGGGGGACAGAGGAACACTGAAGCTTTCTTT. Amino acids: CASSPGGQRNTEAFF. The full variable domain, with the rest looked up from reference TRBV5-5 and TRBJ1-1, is DAGVTQSPTHLIKTRGQQVTLRCSPISGHKSVSWYQQVLGQGPQFIFQYYEKEERGRGNFPDRFSARQFPNYSSELNVNALLLGDSALYLCASSPGGQRNTEAFFGQGTRLTVV.

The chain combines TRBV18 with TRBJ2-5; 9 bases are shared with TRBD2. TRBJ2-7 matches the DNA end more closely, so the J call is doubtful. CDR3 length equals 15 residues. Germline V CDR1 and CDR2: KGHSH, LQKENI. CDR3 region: CASSPQLAGSYEQYF. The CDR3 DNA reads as TGTGCCAGCTCACCACAACTAGCGGGCTCCTACGAGCAGTACTTC.

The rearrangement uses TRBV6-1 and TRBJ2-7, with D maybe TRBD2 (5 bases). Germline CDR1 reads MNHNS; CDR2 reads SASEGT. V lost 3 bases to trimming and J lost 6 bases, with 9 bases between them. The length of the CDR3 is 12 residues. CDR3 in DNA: TGTGCCAGCAGTGAGGGCGGGCTCGAGCAGTACTTC. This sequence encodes CASSEGGLEQYF.